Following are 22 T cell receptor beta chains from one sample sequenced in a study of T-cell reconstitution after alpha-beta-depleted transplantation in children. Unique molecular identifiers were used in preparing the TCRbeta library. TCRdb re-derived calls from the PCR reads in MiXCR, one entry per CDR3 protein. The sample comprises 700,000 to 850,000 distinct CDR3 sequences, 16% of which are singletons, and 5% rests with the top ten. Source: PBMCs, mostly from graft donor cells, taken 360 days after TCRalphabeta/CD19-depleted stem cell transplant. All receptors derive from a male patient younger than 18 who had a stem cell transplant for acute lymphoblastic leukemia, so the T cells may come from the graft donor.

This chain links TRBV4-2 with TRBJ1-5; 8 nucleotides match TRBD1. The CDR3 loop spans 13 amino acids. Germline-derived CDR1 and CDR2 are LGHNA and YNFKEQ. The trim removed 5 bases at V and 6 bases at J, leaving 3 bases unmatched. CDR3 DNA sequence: TGTGCCAGCAGCGACAGGGGAACTCAGCCCCAGCATTTT. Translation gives CASSDRGTQPQHF.

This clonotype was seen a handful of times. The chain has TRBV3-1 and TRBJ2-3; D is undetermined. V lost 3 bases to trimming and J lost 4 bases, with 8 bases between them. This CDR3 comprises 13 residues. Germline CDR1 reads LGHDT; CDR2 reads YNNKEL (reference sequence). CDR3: CASSQDPSDTQYF. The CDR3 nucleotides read TGTGCCAGCAGCCAGGATCCATCAGATACGCAGTATTTT.

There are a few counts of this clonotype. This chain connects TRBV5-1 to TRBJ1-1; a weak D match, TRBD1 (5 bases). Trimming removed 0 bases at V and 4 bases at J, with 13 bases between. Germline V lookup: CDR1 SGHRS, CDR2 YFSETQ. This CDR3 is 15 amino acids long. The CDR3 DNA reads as TGCGCCAGCAGCTTGGCCGGGACTCGGGGCACTGAAGCTTTCTTT. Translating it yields CASSLAGTRGTEAFF.

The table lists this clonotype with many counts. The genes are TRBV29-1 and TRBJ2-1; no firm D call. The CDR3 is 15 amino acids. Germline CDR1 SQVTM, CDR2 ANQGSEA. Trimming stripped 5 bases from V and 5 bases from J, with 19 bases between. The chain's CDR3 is CSVTSWGQGDNEQFF. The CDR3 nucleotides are TGCAGCGTTACCTCCTGGGGTCAAGGCGACAATGAGCAGTTCTTC.

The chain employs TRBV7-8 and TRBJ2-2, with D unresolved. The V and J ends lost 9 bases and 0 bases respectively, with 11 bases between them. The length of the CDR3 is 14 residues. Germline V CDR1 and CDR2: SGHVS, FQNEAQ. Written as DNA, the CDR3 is TGTGCCAGTTATGGACGGACGAACACCGGGGAGCTGTTTTTT. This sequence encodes CASYGRTNTGELFF.

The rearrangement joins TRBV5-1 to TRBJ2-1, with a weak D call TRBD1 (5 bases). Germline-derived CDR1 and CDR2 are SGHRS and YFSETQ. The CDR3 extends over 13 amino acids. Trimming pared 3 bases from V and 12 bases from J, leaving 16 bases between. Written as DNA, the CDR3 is TGCGCCAGCAGCTGGGCCACAAGTGGGGCGCAGTTCTTC. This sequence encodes CASSWATSGAQFF.

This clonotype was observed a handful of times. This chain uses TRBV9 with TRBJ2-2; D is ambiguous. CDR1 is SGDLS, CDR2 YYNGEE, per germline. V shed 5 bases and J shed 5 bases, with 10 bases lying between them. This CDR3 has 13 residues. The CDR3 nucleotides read TGTGCCAGCAGGGGTCTCAGGACCGGGGAGCTGTTTTTT. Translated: CASRGLRTGELFF.

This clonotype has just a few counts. CDR3 DNA sequence: TGTGCCAGCAGTTTTGACTTTTACAATGAGCAGTTCTTC. This gives the protein CASSFDFYNEQFF. The chain employs TRBV27 and TRBJ2-1; unclear D gene. The germline V gene has CDR1 MNHEY and CDR2 SMNVEV (reference sequence). This CDR3 comprises 13 residues. V dropped 3 bases and J dropped 4 bases, with 7 bases sitting between them.

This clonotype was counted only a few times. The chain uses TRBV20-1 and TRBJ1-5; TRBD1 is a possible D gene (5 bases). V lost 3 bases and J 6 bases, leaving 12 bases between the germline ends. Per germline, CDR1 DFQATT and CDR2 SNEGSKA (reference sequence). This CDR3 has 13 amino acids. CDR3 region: CSASAQGRQPQHF. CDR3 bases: TGCAGTGCTAGTGCGCAGGGTCGTCAGCCCCAGCATTTT.

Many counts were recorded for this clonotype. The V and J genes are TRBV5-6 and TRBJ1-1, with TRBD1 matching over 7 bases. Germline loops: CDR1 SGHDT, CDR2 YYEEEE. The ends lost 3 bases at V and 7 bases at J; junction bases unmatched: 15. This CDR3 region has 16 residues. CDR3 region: CASSSLGQAFFGEAFF. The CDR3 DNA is TGTGCCAGCAGCTCCCTCGGACAGGCCTTTTTTGGTGAAGCTTTCTTT.

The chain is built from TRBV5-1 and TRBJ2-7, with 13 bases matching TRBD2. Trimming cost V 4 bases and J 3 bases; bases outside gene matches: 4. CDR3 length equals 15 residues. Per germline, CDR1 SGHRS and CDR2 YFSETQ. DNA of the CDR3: TGCGCCAGCAGCATCGGGACTAGCGGGATCTACGAGCAGTACTTC. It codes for CASSIGTSGIYEQYF. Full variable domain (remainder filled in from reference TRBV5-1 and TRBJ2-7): KAGVTQTPRYLIKTRGQQVTLSCSPISGHRSVSWYQQTPGQGLQFLFEYFSETQRNKGNFPGRFSGRQFSNSRSEMNVSTLELGDSALYLCASSIGTSGIYEQYFGPGTRLTVT.

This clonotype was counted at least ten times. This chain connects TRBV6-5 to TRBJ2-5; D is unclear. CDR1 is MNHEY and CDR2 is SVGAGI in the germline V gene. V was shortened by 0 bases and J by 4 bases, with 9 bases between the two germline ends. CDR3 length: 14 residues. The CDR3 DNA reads TGTGCCAGCAGTTACTCGAATGTGGGAGAGACCCAGTACTTC. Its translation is CASSYSNVGETQYF.

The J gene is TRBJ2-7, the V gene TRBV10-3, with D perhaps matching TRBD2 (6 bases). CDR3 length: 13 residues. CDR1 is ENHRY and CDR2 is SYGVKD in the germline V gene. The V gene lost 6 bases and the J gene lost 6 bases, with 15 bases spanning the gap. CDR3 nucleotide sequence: TGTGCCATCAGGGTGACTAGTGGGGCCGAGCAGTACTTC. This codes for CAIRVTSGAEQYF.

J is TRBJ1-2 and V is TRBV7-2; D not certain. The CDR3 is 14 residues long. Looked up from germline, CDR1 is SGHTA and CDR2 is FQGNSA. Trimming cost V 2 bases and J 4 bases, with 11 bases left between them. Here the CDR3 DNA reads TGTGCCAGCAGCTTACGCGGCAGAACCTATGGCTACACCTTC. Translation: CASSLRGRTYGYTF. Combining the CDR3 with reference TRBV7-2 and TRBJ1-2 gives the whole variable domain GAGVSQSPSNKVTEKGKDVELRCDPISGHTALYWYRQSLGQGLEFLIYFQGNSAPDKSGLPSDRFSAERTGGSVSTLTIQRTQQEDSAVYLCASSLRGRTYGYTFGSGTRLTVV.

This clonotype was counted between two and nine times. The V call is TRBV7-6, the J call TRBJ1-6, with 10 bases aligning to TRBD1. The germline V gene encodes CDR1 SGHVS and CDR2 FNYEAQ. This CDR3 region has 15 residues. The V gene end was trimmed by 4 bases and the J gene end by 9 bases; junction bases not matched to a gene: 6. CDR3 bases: TGTGCCAGCAGCTCGCGACAGGGGGCGTCTTCACCCCTCCACTTT. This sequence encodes CASSSRQGASSPLHF. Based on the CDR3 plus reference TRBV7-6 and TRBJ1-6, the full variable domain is GAGVSQSPRYKVTKRGQDVALRCDPISGHVSLYWYRQALGQGPEFLTYFNYEAQQDKSGLPNDRFSAERPEGSISTLTIQRTEQRDSAMYRCASSSRQGASSPLHFGNGTRLTVT.

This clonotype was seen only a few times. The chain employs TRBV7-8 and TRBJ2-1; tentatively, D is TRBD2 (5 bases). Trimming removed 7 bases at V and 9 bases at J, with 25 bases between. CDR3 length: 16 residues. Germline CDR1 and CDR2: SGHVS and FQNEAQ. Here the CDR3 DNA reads TGTGCCAGCATACCCCCCGGGCTAGCTGTAGTGGGTGAGCAGTTCTTC. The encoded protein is CASIPPGLAVVGEQFF.

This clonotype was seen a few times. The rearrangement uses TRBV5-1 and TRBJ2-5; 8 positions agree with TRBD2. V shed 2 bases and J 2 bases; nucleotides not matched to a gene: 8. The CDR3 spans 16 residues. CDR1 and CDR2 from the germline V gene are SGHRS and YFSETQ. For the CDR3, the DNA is TGCGCCAGCAGCTTTGAGCCCTTAGCGGGGCAAGAGACCCAGTACTTC. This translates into CASSFEPLAGQETQYF.

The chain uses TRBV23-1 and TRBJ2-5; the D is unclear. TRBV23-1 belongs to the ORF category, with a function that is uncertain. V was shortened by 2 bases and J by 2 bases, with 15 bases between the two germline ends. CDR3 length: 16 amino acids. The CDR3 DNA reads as TGCGCCAGCAGTCAAGTGGGTTATTGGGTTCAAGAGACCCAGTACTTC. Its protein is CASSQVGYWVQETQYF.

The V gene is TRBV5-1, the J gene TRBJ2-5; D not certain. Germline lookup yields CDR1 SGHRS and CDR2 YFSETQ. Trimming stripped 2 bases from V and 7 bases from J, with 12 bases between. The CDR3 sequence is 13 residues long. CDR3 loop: CASSLGKMRTQYF. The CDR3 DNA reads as TGCGCCAGCAGCTTAGGCAAGATGAGGACCCAGTACTTC.

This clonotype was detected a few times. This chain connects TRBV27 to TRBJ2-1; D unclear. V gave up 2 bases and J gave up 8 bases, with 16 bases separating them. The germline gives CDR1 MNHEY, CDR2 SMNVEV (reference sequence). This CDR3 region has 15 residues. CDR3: CASSLIASLSDEQFF. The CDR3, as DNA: TGTGCCAGCAGTTTAATCGCGTCGCTCTCGGATGAGCAGTTCTTC.

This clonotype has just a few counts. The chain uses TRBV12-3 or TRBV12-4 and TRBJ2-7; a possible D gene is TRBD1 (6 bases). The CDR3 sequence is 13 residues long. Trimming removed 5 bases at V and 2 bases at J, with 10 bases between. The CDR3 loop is CASSNRATYEQYF. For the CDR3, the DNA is TGTGCCAGCAGTAACAGGGCTACCTACGAGCAGTACTTC.

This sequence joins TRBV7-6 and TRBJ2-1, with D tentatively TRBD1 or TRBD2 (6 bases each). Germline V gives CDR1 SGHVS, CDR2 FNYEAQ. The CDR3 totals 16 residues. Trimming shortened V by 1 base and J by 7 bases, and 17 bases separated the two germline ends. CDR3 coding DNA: TGTGCCAGCAGCTTAGGGGGGCTCGGGACTTCTAATGAGCAGTTCTTC. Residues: CASSLGGLGTSNEQFF.